These 18 T cell receptor beta chains were all obtained from the same sample, sequenced in a study of cytomegalovirus exposure and HLA in healthy donors. With 60 Vbeta and 13 Jbeta primers, the PCR was carried out. Clones were sequenced by immunoSEQ multiplex PCR, and TCRdb holds only the in-frame ones, with some missing. The table lists 75,000 to 90,000 clones, around 73% of them singletons. The specimen was PBMCs. These receptors were taken from a man aged 50 to 59 in good health and CMV-seronegative.

This rearrangement joins TRBV10-1 to TRBJ2-1, with 10 bases aligning to TRBD2. This CDR3 region has 13 residues. The trim removed 0 bases at V and 15 bases at J, leaving 5 bases unmatched. Germline assignment: CDR1 WNHNN and CDR2 SYGVQD (reference sequence). DNA for the CDR3: TGCGCCAGCAGTGAGTCACTAGCGGGGCGTAGGTTCTTC. Protein sequence: CASSESLAGRRFF.

This chain uses TRBV16 with TRBJ1-5; D ambiguous. CDR1 is KGHSY, CDR2 FQNENV, per germline. This CDR3 has 14 amino acids. The germline V and J ends were trimmed by 5 bases and 0 bases, with 8 bases remaining between them. CDR3 amino acids: CASSVGVSNQPQHF. The DNA of the CDR3 is TGTGCCAGCAGCGTCGGAGTTAGCAATCAGCCCCAGCATTTT. Combining the CDR3 with reference TRBV16 and TRBJ1-5 gives the whole variable domain GEEVAQTPKHLVRGEGQKAKLYCAPIKGHSYVFWYQQVLKNEFKFLISFQNENVFDETGMPKERFSAKCLPNSPCSLEIQATKLEDSAVYFCASSVGVSNQPQHFGDGTRLSIL.

J is TRBJ1-2 and V is TRBV2, with D maybe TRBD1 (6 bases). The CDR3 has 12 residues. V was shortened by 5 bases and J by 8 bases, with 12 bases between the two germline ends. CDR1 is SNHLY and CDR2 is FYNNEI in the germline V gene. The CDR3 protein is CASSTGLGGYTF. The DNA for the CDR3 is TGTGCCAGCAGTACAGGGTTGGGCGGCTACACCTTC.

The rearrangement joins TRBV29-1 to TRBJ2-5; the match to TRBD1 covers 11 bases. The CDR3 has 13 amino acids. Unmatched junction bases numbered 8, after V lost 7 bases and J lost 7 bases. The germline V gene has CDR1 SQVTM and CDR2 ANQGSEA. The CDR3 region has the DNA TGCAGCGGAGGGACAGGGGGACGGGGGACCCAGTACTTC. This gives the protein CSGGTGGRGTQYF.

This clone has only one observation. The CDR3 DNA is TGTGCCTGGGGGACAGGTGAAAAACTGTTTTTT. Protein sequence: CAWGTGEKLFF. This rearrangement joins TRBV30 to TRBJ1-4, with 8 bases lining up with TRBD1. The V gene's germline CDR1 is GTSNPN and CDR2 SVGIG (reference sequence). The CDR3 has 11 residues. Unmatched junction bases numbered 0, after V lost 5 bases and J lost 7 bases.

The chain is built from TRBV4-1 and TRBJ1-2; tentative D call: TRBD1 (6 bases). Trimming left V 3 bases short and J 4 bases short, with 12 bases between. The V gene's germline CDR1 is MGHRA and CDR2 YSYEKL. The CDR3 length is 14 residues. CDR3 DNA: TGCGCCAGCAGCCATTCAGGGGAGCCCTATGGCTACACCTTC. Protein product: CASSHSGEPYGYTF.

The J gene is TRBJ2-2, the V gene TRBV10-3, with D possibly TRBD2 on 7 matching bases. The CDR3 has 14 residues. Germline CDR1 is ENHRY and CDR2 is SYGVKD. V gave up 6 bases and J gave up 4 bases, with 12 bases separating them. The CDR3 sequence is CAIRQGGGTGELFF. The CDR3 DNA reads TGTGCCATCAGACAGGGAGGGGGCACCGGGGAGCTGTTTTTT.

This clone was recorded only once. V and J are TRBV18 and TRBJ2-1; D is perhaps TRBD2 (5 bases). Trimming removed 5 bases at V and 2 bases at J, with 16 bases between. CDR1 KGHSH and CDR2 LQKENI come from the germline V gene. This CDR3 has 16 amino acids. CDR3 bases: TGTGCCAGCTCAGGACCCGGGCCGGGGACCTACAATGAGCAGTTCTTC. This codes for CASSGPGPGTYNEQFF.

The chain combines TRBV19 with TRBJ2-2; D is perhaps TRBD1 (5 bases). The germline CDR1 and CDR2 sequences are LNHDA and SQIVND (reference sequence). The CDR3 totals 14 residues. The CDR3, as DNA: TGTGCTGCATTGGGGCCTCAGAGGACCGGGGAGCTGTTTTTT. As protein: CAALGPQRTGELFF.

V and J are TRBV7-2 and TRBJ1-2, with TRBD1 identical over 8 bases. The CDR3 contains 16 residues. V lost 0 bases to trimming and J lost 3 bases; unmatched junction nucleotides: 6. The germline gives CDR1 SGHTA, CDR2 FQGNSA. This CDR3 is CASSLARGRIHYGYTF. Written as DNA, the CDR3 is TGTGCCAGCAGCTTAGCCAGGGGGCGAATTCACTATGGCTACACCTTC.

This clone has more than one count but fewer than ten. This chain's CDR3 is CASSTDSGSGYTF. As DNA, the CDR3 is TGTGCCAGCAGCACCGATTCGGGTTCTGGCTACACCTTC. The chain carries TRBV6-1 and TRBJ1-2, with no clear D. The CDR3 length is 13 residues. The germline V gene has CDR1 MNHNS and CDR2 SASEGT. The V and J ends lost 6 bases and 7 bases respectively, with 15 bases between them.

This clone has at least ten counts. J is TRBJ2-2 and V is TRBV18; maybe TRBD1 (5 bases). The CDR3 spans 12 residues. CDR1 is KGHSH and CDR2 is LQKENI in the germline V gene. Trimming removed 4 bases from V and 5 bases from J, with 5 bases in between. In DNA, the CDR3 is TGTGCCAGCTCACAGGGGACCGGGGAGCTGTTTTTT. Its protein is CASSQGTGELFF.

The chain joins TRBV7-3 to TRBJ2-6; a weak D match, TRBD1 (6 bases). CDR1 and CDR2 (germline): SGHTA, FQGTGA. The CDR3 covers 16 residues. Between the trimmed V and J ends, which lost 6 bases and 1 base, there was a span of 13 bases. The CDR3 loop reads CASSKERGSGANVLTF. The CDR3 bases are TGTGCCAGCAGTAAAGAAAGGGGGTCTGGGGCCAACGTCCTGACTTTC.

J is TRBJ1-1 and V is TRBV6-1; D remains unclear. CDR3 length: 16 residues. V was cut by 6 bases and J by 1 base, with 18 bases left in between. Germline V CDR1 and CDR2: MNHNS, SASEGT. The CDR3 DNA reads as TGTGCCAGCAGGGAACTTTTCCGGGAAGCGAACACTGAAGCTTTCTTT. It translates to CASRELFREANTEAFF.

The chain uses TRBV5-7 and TRBJ1-2; the match to TRBD1 covers 8 bases. TRBV5-7 is assigned to the ORF class and has an uncertain function. This CDR3 contains 15 residues. V was clipped by 6 bases and J by 4 bases; unmatched bases: 11. In DNA, the CDR3 is TGTGCCAGCACCTTAGGACAGGGTACAAGCTATGGCTACACCTTC. Its protein is CASTLGQGTSYGYTF.

This clone was seen a few times. CDR3: CASSRRDRQETQYF. For the CDR3, the DNA is TGCGCCAGCAGCCGCCGGGACAGGCAAGAGACCCAGTACTTC. The chain uses TRBV5-1 and TRBJ2-5; 8 bases fit TRBD1. The CDR3 loop spans 14 amino acids. V lost 4 bases to trimming and J lost 2 bases; unmatched junction nucleotides: 4. Per germline, CDR1 SGHRS and CDR2 YFSETQ.

This chain uses TRBV27 with TRBJ2-1; 14 nucleotides agree with TRBD2. There are 18 residues in the CDR3. Trimming cost V 0 bases and J 2 bases; bases outside gene matches: 3. Germline loops: CDR1 MNHEY, CDR2 SMNVEV (reference sequence). The CDR3 reads CASSLSRLAGGTYNEQFF. In nucleotides, the CDR3 is TGTGCCAGCAGTTTATCGAGACTAGCGGGGGGGACCTACAATGAGCAGTTCTTC.

The chain joins TRBV28 to TRBJ1-1; D possibly corresponds to TRBD1 (5 bases). The CDR3 runs 15 residues. V was clipped by 5 bases and J by 3 bases, with 16 bases between them. CDR1 MDHEN and CDR2 SYDVKM come from the germline V gene. The CDR3 DNA reads as TGTGCCAGCAGTCCTCCCCGGGGGGGGGACACTGAAGCTTTCTTT. It codes for CASSPPRGGDTEAFF.